These 30 T cell receptor beta chains share one sample of origin, sequenced in a study of blood T cell repertoires in COVID-19. The table came from immunoSEQ multiplex PCR; TCRdb's copy has only in-frame clones and leaves some out. The sample records fewer than 350,000 clones, around 90% being singletons. The sample consisted of PBMCs or T cells enriched from blood (not recorded which). Receptor source: a man aged 35 to 55 who had been exposed to COVID-19.

The V gene is TRBV29-1, the J gene TRBJ2-1; 7 bases fit TRBD2. J lost 6 bases, V lost 1 base, and 6 bases had no gene match. This CDR3 region has 14 residues. Germline CDR1 reads SQVTM; CDR2 reads ANQGSEA. This CDR3 reads CSVEGTRAFNEQFF. The CDR3 nucleotides read TGCAGCGTTGAAGGGACTAGGGCCTTCAATGAGCAGTTCTTC.

The chain couples TRBV30 to TRBJ2-2; no clear D gene. This CDR3 is 12 amino acids long. The V gene lost 3 bases and the J gene lost 6 bases, with 8 bases spanning the gap. CDR1 is GTSNPN, CDR2 SVGIG, per germline (reference sequence). The DNA of the CDR3 is TGTGCCTGGAGAATGGGCTCCGGGGAGCTGTTTTTT. It codes for CAWRMGSGELFF.

The sample holds one count of this clone. The chain employs TRBV19 and TRBJ1-1; D uncertain. CDR1 and CDR2 from the germline V gene are LNHDA and SQIVND (reference sequence). The CDR3 has 13 amino acids. V shed 3 bases and J shed 4 bases, with 9 bases lying between them. The DNA of the CDR3 is TGTGCCAGTAGTATTGAGGAATTCACTGAAGCTTTCTTT. This sequence encodes CASSIEEFTEAFF.

The J gene is TRBJ2-1, the V gene TRBV28; 11 nucleotides line up with TRBD2. Trimming at V came to 10 bases and at J to 3 bases, leaving 17 bases not matched to a gene. The CDR3 consists of 18 residues. CDR1 and CDR2 from the germline V gene are MDHEN and SYDVKM. The CDR3 loop is CATLGAGASGRFYNEQFF. CDR3 coding DNA: TGTGCCACCCTAGGGGCTGGGGCTAGCGGGAGGTTCTACAATGAGCAGTTCTTC.

This chain connects TRBV28 to TRBJ1-4; TRBD1 aligns across 7 bases. The V and J ends lost 5 bases and 4 bases, in that order; junction bases with no gene match: 4. Looked up from germline, CDR1 is MDHEN and CDR2 is SYDVKM. The CDR3 contains 14 residues. CDR3 protein: CASSEGQNNEKLFF. Written as DNA, the CDR3 is TGTGCCAGCAGTGAGGGACAGAATAATGAAAAACTGTTTTTT.

The chain links TRBV15 to TRBJ2-1; D call uncertain. This CDR3 has 11 amino acids. Germline V gives CDR1 LNHNV, CDR2 YYDKDF (reference sequence). Trimming cost V 4 bases and J 8 bases, with 6 bases left between them. The CDR3 DNA follows: TGTGCCACCAGCAAATCGGATGAGCAGTTCTTC. This gives the protein CATSKSDEQFF.

CDR3 protein: CASSSSGGNTGELFF. CDR3 sequence (DNA): TGTGCCAGCAGTTCTAGCGGGGGAAACACCGGGGAGCTGTTTTTT. The chain links TRBV28 to TRBJ2-2; TRBD2 aligns across 10 bases. CDR1 and CDR2 from the germline V gene are MDHEN and SYDVKM. Germline trimming cut 4 bases from V and 2 bases from J; bases unmatched to any gene: 1. CDR3 size: 15 residues.

Written as DNA, the CDR3 is TGTGCCAGTAGTATCCCAGGGGCTGAAAAACTGTTTTTT. It codes for CASSIPGAEKLFF. J is TRBJ1-4 and V is TRBV19, with D maybe TRBD1 (6 bases). This CDR3 is 13 amino acids long. Germline V lookup: CDR1 LNHDA, CDR2 SQIVND (reference sequence). Between the trimmed V and J ends, which lost 3 bases and 7 bases, there was a span of 9 bases.

The chain carries TRBV30 and TRBJ1-2; D is unresolved. The CDR3 is 13 amino acids. The V and J ends lost 1 base and 0 bases respectively, with 6 bases between them. Germline CDR1 reads GTSNPN; CDR2 reads SVGIG (reference sequence). Here the CDR3 DNA reads TGTGCCTGGAGTGGTAGATCTAACTATGGCTACACCTTC. Protein: CAWSGRSNYGYTF.

The chain carries TRBV2 and TRBJ1-1, with 7 nucleotides matching TRBD1. Germline lookup yields CDR1 SNHLY and CDR2 FYNNEI. The CDR3 runs to 13 residues. J gave up 4 bases and V 4 bases, and 3 bases lay outside the gene matches. This chain's CDR3 is CASSGYRGTEAFF. Written as DNA, the CDR3 is TGTGCCAGCAGTGGTTACAGGGGCACTGAAGCTTTCTTT.

This clone has just a few counts. The chain is built from TRBV19 and TRBJ1-5; tentative D call: TRBD1 (5 bases). From germline, CDR1 is LNHDA and CDR2 SQIVND (reference sequence). Trimming pared 2 bases from V and 12 bases from J, leaving 11 bases between. The CDR3 runs 12 residues. CDR3 nucleotide sequence: TGTGCCAGTAGTATACAGGGACTGTACCAGCATTTT. Its translation is CASSIQGLYQHF.

V usage is TRBV7-2 and J usage is TRBJ1-2; 7 bases fit TRBD1. Germline CDR1 is SGHTA and CDR2 is FQGNSA. This CDR3 comprises 16 residues. J was trimmed by 2 bases and V by 4 bases; bases with no gene match: 10. In nucleotides, the CDR3 is TGTGCCAGCAGCTCCCGGCGACAGGGTACGAACTATGGCTACACCTTC. It is translated as CASSSRRQGTNYGYTF.

The V call is TRBV3-1 (or the pseudogene TRBV3-2), the J call TRBJ2-1, with D uncertain. Germline CDR1 reads LGHDT; CDR2 reads YNNKEL (reference sequence). V shed 0 bases and J shed 3 bases, with 12 bases lying between them. This CDR3 is built from 16 residues. CDR3 nucleotide sequence: TGTGCCAGCAGCCAAGAAGTAAGGAACAGCTACAATGAGCAGTTCTTC. This codes for CASSQEVRNSYNEQFF.

The V call is TRBV19, the J call TRBJ1-1; 7 bases map to TRBD1. The germline CDR1 and CDR2 sequences are LNHDA and SQIVND (reference sequence). The CDR3 sequence is 15 residues long. The trim removed 4 bases at V and 7 bases at J, leaving 12 bases unmatched. CDR3 sequence (DNA): TGTGCCAGTAGTAGAGCCGGGACAGCTTACCTTGAAGCTTTCTTT. Translation gives CASSRAGTAYLEAFF.

The chain joins TRBV7-3 to TRBJ2-2, with D tentatively TRBD1 (5 bases). The CDR3 has 14 residues. The V end was cut by 5 bases, the J end by 7 bases, with 14 bases between. Germline lookup yields CDR1 SGHTA and CDR2 FQGTGA. CDR3 in amino acids: CASSPRWGNGELFF. In nucleotides, the CDR3 is TGTGCCAGCAGCCCAAGATGGGGCAACGGGGAGCTGTTTTTT.

This sequence joins TRBV18 and TRBJ1-2, with 9 nucleotides matching TRBD1. Per the germline V gene, CDR1 is KGHSH and CDR2 is LQKENI. With 8 bases clipped from V and 4 bases from J, the junction kept 8 bases outside the gene matches. The CDR3 runs to 14 residues. The CDR3 protein is CASRDRDPLYGYTF. The CDR3 region has the DNA TGTGCCAGCCGGGACAGGGACCCGCTCTATGGCTACACCTTC.

V is TRBV19 and J is TRBJ1-1, with D unclear. Trimming took off 3 bases at V and 11 bases at J, with 10 bases between the two ends. Germline CDR1 reads LNHDA; CDR2 reads SQIVND (reference sequence). This CDR3 has 11 amino acids. CDR3 sequence reads: CASSIRGWAFF. In DNA, the CDR3 is TGTGCCAGTAGTATCAGAGGGTGGGCTTTCTTT.

The chain carries TRBV28 and TRBJ2-1; D is possibly TRBD1 (5 bases). The CDR3 has 16 amino acids. Germline V lookup: CDR1 MDHEN, CDR2 SYDVKM. V lost 2 bases and J 9 bases, leaving 20 bases between the germline ends. CDR3 in amino acids: CASSLVSGILRVEQFF. The CDR3 bases are TGTGCCAGCAGTTTAGTCTCAGGGATCCTTCGAGTTGAGCAGTTCTTC.

The chain joins TRBV6-1 to TRBJ1-6; possible D gene TRBD1, 5 bases. With 1 base removed from V and 0 bases from J, the gap between germline ends came to 10 bases. The germline V gene has CDR1 MNHNS and CDR2 SASEGT. The CDR3 contains 17 residues. The CDR3 loop is CASSEVGGSSYNSPLHF. In DNA, the CDR3 is TGTGCCAGCAGTGAAGTGGGGGGGAGCTCCTATAATTCACCCCTCCACTTT.

This chain uses TRBV11-2 with TRBJ1-1; 7 nucleotides line up with TRBD1. The CDR3 sequence is 15 residues long. V trimming: 4 bases; J trimming: 3 bases; junction bases outside the gene matches: 8. Germline V CDR1 and CDR2: SGHAT, FQNNGV. The CDR3 region is CASSYLQGGDTEAFF. The CDR3 nucleotides read TGTGCCAGCAGCTACCTCCAGGGGGGAGACACTGAAGCTTTCTTT.

This chain joins TRBV5-5 and TRBJ2-7, with 9 bases that match TRBD1. Germline trimming cut 3 bases from V and 1 base from J; bases unmatched to any gene: 2. CDR3 length equals 14 residues. Germline lookup yields CDR1 SGHKS and CDR2 YYEKEE (reference sequence). The CDR3, as DNA: TGTGCCAGCAGCTACGGGACAGGGTCCTACGAGCAGTACTTC. The encoded protein is CASSYGTGSYEQYF.

The rearrangement uses TRBV9 and TRBJ2-5, with D maybe TRBD2 (6 bases). Germline assignment: CDR1 SGDLS and CDR2 YYNGEE. The CDR3 sequence is 14 residues long. Trimming removed 6 bases from V and 0 bases from J, with 12 bases in between. The CDR3 loop reads CASTGVADQETQYF. CDR3 DNA: TGTGCCAGCACGGGAGTAGCGGACCAAGAGACCCAGTACTTC.

V gene TRBV27 combines with J gene TRBJ2-3; 7 bases are shared with TRBD2. With 5 bases clipped from V and 1 base from J, the junction kept 6 bases outside the gene matches. Per germline, CDR1 MNHEY and CDR2 SMNVEV (reference sequence). CDR3 length: 15 amino acids. The CDR3 here is CASSLLAVGTDTQYF. The CDR3 DNA is TGTGCCAGCAGTCTTCTAGCGGTGGGCACAGATACGCAGTATTTT.

This chain joins TRBV28 and TRBJ2-1, with TRBD2 matching 7 bases. Germline CDR1 is MDHEN and CDR2 is SYDVKM. This CDR3 region has 15 residues. Losses at the gene ends were 3 bases for V and 7 bases for J; bases not matched to a gene: 9. This chain's CDR3 is CASSFGGRVRNEQFF. The CDR3 DNA sequence: TGTGCCAGCAGTTTCGGCGGGAGAGTGAGGAATGAGCAGTTCTTC.

This clone was detected only a few times. The V gene is TRBV18, the J gene TRBJ2-5; D possibly corresponds to TRBD2 (5 bases). Germline CDR1 is KGHSH and CDR2 is LQKENI. V lost 5 bases and J 5 bases, leaving 24 bases between the germline ends. This CDR3 contains 17 residues. The CDR3 spells CASSSGRAEGTSETQYF. The DNA of the CDR3 is TGTGCCAGCTCATCAGGCCGGGCCGAGGGAACAAGTGAGACCCAGTACTTC.

V usage is TRBV6-5 and J usage is TRBJ2-4, with TRBD1 as a possible D gene (5 bases). Trimming pared 2 bases from V and 3 bases from J, leaving 11 bases between. This CDR3 region has 15 residues. Germline CDR1 is MNHEY and CDR2 is SVGAGI. CDR3 sequence: CASSYARADKNIQYF. CDR3 DNA sequence: TGTGCCAGCAGTTACGCCAGGGCCGACAAAAACATTCAGTACTTC.

This clone was detected once. The V gene is TRBV6-5, the J gene TRBJ1-1, with 7 bases that match TRBD1. The CDR3 consists of 15 residues. The germline V gene encodes CDR1 MNHEY and CDR2 SVGAGI. Germline trimming cut 2 bases from V and 0 bases from J; bases unmatched to any gene: 3. CDR3 sequence: CASSYGGQLNTEAFF. CDR3 nucleotide sequence: TGTGCCAGCAGTTACGGGGGACAGCTGAACACTGAAGCTTTCTTT.

A few counts support this clone. V usage is TRBV27 and J usage is TRBJ1-3, with D unclear. The V gene's germline CDR1 is MNHEY and CDR2 SMNVEV (reference sequence). V lost 8 bases to trimming and J lost 1 base, with 6 bases between them. CDR3 length: 12 amino acids. Here the CDR3 DNA reads TGTGCCAGCTGGACTTCTGGAAACACCATATATTTT. Protein: CASWTSGNTIYF.

The genes are TRBV9 and TRBJ2-7, with 8 bases lining up with TRBD1. This CDR3 contains 14 residues. The V segment lost 3 bases and the J segment 0 bases; nucleotides outside the gene matches: 2. Germline V gives CDR1 SGDLS, CDR2 YYNGEE. CDR3 region: CASSATGGSYEQYF. CDR3 nucleotides: TGTGCCAGCAGCGCAACAGGGGGCTCCTACGAGCAGTACTTC. Full variable domain (rest looked up from reference TRBV9 and TRBJ2-7): DSGVTQTPKHLITATGQRVTLRCSPRSGDLSVYWYQQSLDQGLQFLIQYYNGEERAKGNILERFSAQQFPDLHSELNLSSLELGDSALYFCASSATGGSYEQYFGPGTRLTVT.

J is TRBJ1-2 and V is TRBV6-5, with D possibly TRBD1 on 5 matching bases. Germline V lookup: CDR1 MNHEY, CDR2 SVGAGI. V lost 7 bases to trimming and J lost 6 bases, with 21 bases between them. The CDR3 totals 15 residues. CDR3 residues: CASIFQGGGYDGYTF. The CDR3 DNA sequence: TGTGCCAGCATCTTTCAGGGAGGTGGGTACGATGGCTACACCTTC.